This T cell receptor beta chain was sequenced in a study of radiotherapy plus CTLA-4 blockade in lung cancer. Produced via immunoSEQ multiplex PCR; TCRdb's table is partial and in-frame only. The table lists around 90,000 clones, around four fifths of them singletons. Per germline, CDR1 LGHNA and CDR2 YNFKEQ. Trimming took 0 bases from V and 0 from J, leaving 21 bases between them. The CDR3 spans 20 residues. The chain joins TRBV4-2 to TRBJ1-5; D may be TRBD1 (6 bases). The sequence was obtained from a human donor with non-small cell lung cancer who had stable disease on radiotherapy plus ipilimumab. The input for sequencing was peripheral blood, taken from a patient treated with radiotherapy plus ipilimumab. CDR3 region: CASSQDINLDRDYSNQPQHF. The CDR3 DNA is TGTGCCAGCAGCCAAGATATAAACCTGGACAGAGATTATAGCAATCAGCCCCAGCATTTT.